One and the same sample provided the 18 T cell receptor beta chains below, sequenced in a study of blood T cell repertoires in COVID-19. Sequenced by immunoSEQ multiplex PCR; TCRdb stores in-frame clones only, minus some. In the table there are about 260,000 clones, roughly 88% of which are singletons. The sample comprised peripheral blood. These receptors originate from a human donor in a cohort sampled during active COVID-19.

The rearrangement joins TRBV11-2 to TRBJ1-2, with D tentatively TRBD1 (5 bases). Germline V gene sequence: CDR1 SGHAT, CDR2 FQNNGV. This CDR3 spans 13 amino acids. Trimming took 4 bases from V and 8 from J, leaving 14 bases between them. CDR3 loop: CASSSWGQTGYTF. The DNA of the CDR3 is TGTGCCAGCAGCTCCTGGGGCCAGACGGGCTACACCTTC.

The chain carries TRBV7-9 and TRBJ2-7; 8 positions match TRBD2. Trimming took 7 bases from V and 7 from J; bases not matched to a gene: 12. CDR3 length: 14 residues. CDR1 and CDR2 (germline): SEHNR, FQNEAQ (reference sequence). The CDR3 protein is CASTPVGGAGEQYF. The CDR3 DNA is TGTGCCAGCACCCCGGTCGGGGGGGCCGGGGAGCAGTACTTC. The full variable domain, its missing parts supplied by reference TRBV7-9 and TRBJ2-7, is DTGVSQNPRHKITKRGQNVTFRCDPISEHNRLYWYRQTLGQGPEFLTYFQNEAQLEKSRLLSDRFSAERPKGSFSTLEIQRTEQGDSAMYLCASTPVGGAGEQYFGPGTRLTVT.

This rearrangement joins TRBV12-3 or TRBV12-4 to TRBJ1-1, with a weak D call TRBD1 (5 bases). Trimming stripped 6 bases from V and 5 bases from J, with 13 bases between. The CDR3 is made up of 13 amino acids. CDR3 protein: CASSRPGSTEAFF. Written as DNA, the CDR3 is TGTGCCAGCAGCCGTCCAGGGTCGACTGAAGCTTTCTTT.

This chain uses TRBV30 with TRBJ2-7; a weak D match, TRBD2 (6 bases). V lost 2 bases and J lost 6, with 8 bases in between. This CDR3 spans 11 amino acids. Germline loops: CDR1 GTSNPN, CDR2 SVGIG (reference sequence). CDR3 loop: CAWSIGGEQYF. CDR3 nucleotides: TGTGCCTGGAGTATCGGGGGCGAGCAGTACTTC. The full variable domain, with the rest looked up from reference TRBV30 and TRBJ2-7, is SQTIHQWPATLVQPVGSPLSLECTVEGTSNPNLYWYRQAAGRGLQLLFYSVGIGQISSEVPQNLSASRPQDRQFILSSKKLLLSDSGFYLCAWSIGGEQYFGPGTRLTVT.

CDR3 amino acids: CAISAGPGQGTYEQYF. The DNA of the CDR3 is TGTGCCATCAGTGCGGGACCGGGACAGGGGACCTACGAGCAGTACTTC. The rearrangement uses TRBV10-3 and TRBJ2-7, with 10 bases that match TRBD1. Unmatched junction bases numbered 8, after V lost 4 bases and J lost 2 bases. Per germline, CDR1 ENHRY and CDR2 SYGVKD. The CDR3 loop spans 16 amino acids.

V is TRBV11-2 and J is TRBJ2-3; D remains unclear. From germline, CDR1 is SGHAT and CDR2 FQNNGV. There are 16 residues in the CDR3. The germline V and J ends were trimmed by 0 bases and 3 bases, with 13 bases remaining between them. In nucleotides, the CDR3 is TGTGCCAGCAGCTTAGAATGGTACGGTGCGACAGATACGCAGTATTTT. It specifies CASSLEWYGATDTQYF.

This clone appeared once. This sequence joins TRBV4-3 and TRBJ2-7; the D gene is possibly TRBD2 (7 bases). This CDR3 is built from 14 residues. Between the trimmed V and J ends, which lost 4 bases and 3 bases, there was a span of 13 bases. The germline V gene encodes CDR1 LGHNA and CDR2 YSLEER. The chain's CDR3 is CASSPHREGYEQYF. The CDR3 region has the DNA TGCGCCAGCAGCCCACACAGGGAGGGCTACGAGCAGTACTTC.

The V gene is TRBV19, the J gene TRBJ2-1, with 7 bases fitting TRBD2. Germline CDR1 reads LNHDA; CDR2 reads SQIVND (reference sequence). The CDR3 has 13 amino acids. Trimming cost V 3 bases and J 11 bases; bases outside gene matches: 7. DNA for the CDR3: TGTGCCAGTAGTATCCAAGCGGGGCCAAAGCAGTTCTTC. Its translation: CASSIQAGPKQFF.

This clone was seen more than once but under ten times. The chain carries TRBV2 and TRBJ2-3; 9 bases are a match to TRBD1. Germline V gives CDR1 SNHLY, CDR2 FYNNEI. J lost 3 bases, V lost 7 bases, and 5 bases had no gene match. The CDR3 spans 14 residues. CDR3 sequence reads: CASNSDRGTDTQYF. CDR3 nucleotides: TGTGCCAGCAATTCGGACAGGGGAACAGATACGCAGTATTTT.

The chain recombines TRBV4-1 with TRBJ2-5; 8 positions match TRBD2. Trimming took 4 bases from V and 1 from J; bases not matched to a gene: 5. The length of the CDR3 is 15 residues. CDR1 and CDR2 (germline): MGHRA, YSYEKL. CDR3 residues: CASSPTSGSQETQYF. The CDR3, as DNA: TGCGCCAGCAGCCCTACTAGCGGTTCCCAAGAGACCCAGTACTTC.

The J gene is TRBJ1-2, the V gene TRBV5-6; D gene unclear. Between the trimmed V and J ends, which lost 3 bases and 0 bases, there was a span of 15 bases. The CDR3 has 16 residues. Per germline, CDR1 SGHDT and CDR2 YYEEEE. The CDR3 sequence: CASSYTFDGTNYGYTF. CDR3 coding DNA: TGTGCCAGCAGCTATACCTTTGACGGGACTAACTATGGCTACACCTTC.

This sequence joins TRBV27 and TRBJ1-1; 7 bases agree with TRBD1. This CDR3 contains 17 residues. The trim removed 0 bases at V and 1 base at J, leaving 8 bases unmatched. The germline V gene has CDR1 MNHEY and CDR2 SMNVEV (reference sequence). The CDR3 DNA reads as TGTGCCAGCAGTTTATCGAGAGGAAGGGGGCGGAACACTGAAGCTTTCTTT. It encodes CASSLSRGRGRNTEAFF.

This clone has only one observation. J is TRBJ1-3 and V is TRBV27, with TRBD1 matching 9 bases. The CDR3 has 16 residues. J lost 2 bases, V lost 5 bases, and 7 bases had no gene match. The germline V gene encodes CDR1 MNHEY and CDR2 SMNVEV (reference sequence). The CDR3 DNA reads TGTGCCAGCAGTCCCTTCACAGGGGGCACTGGAAACACCATATATTTT. Its translation is CASSPFTGGTGNTIYF.

The J gene is TRBJ2-5, the V gene TRBV5-1, with 8 bases fitting TRBD1. The length of the CDR3 is 14 residues. Unmatched junction bases numbered 6, after V lost 5 bases and J lost 3 bases. The V gene's germline CDR1 is SGHRS and CDR2 YFSETQ. DNA of the CDR3: TGCGCCAGCAGTTCAGGACAGGGAGAAGAGACCCAGTACTTC. Its protein product is CASSSGQGEETQYF.

This chain uses TRBV2 with TRBJ1-4; no definite D call. CDR3 length equals 15 residues. Germline values: CDR1 SNHLY, CDR2 FYNNEI. The germline V and J ends were trimmed by 7 bases and 0 bases, with 12 bases remaining between them. CDR3 nucleotides: TGTGCCAGCATATGGATACTATCAACTAATGAAAAACTGTTTTTT. Translation gives CASIWILSTNEKLFF.

This sequence joins TRBV10-3 and TRBJ1-5; D might be TRBD1 (6 bases). Germline loops: CDR1 ENHRY, CDR2 SYGVKD. Trimming left V 7 bases short and J 5 bases short, with 12 bases between. The CDR3 totals 13 residues. The CDR3: CAITTGIHQPQHF. DNA for the CDR3: TGTGCCATCACAACAGGGATTCATCAGCCCCAGCATTTT.

J is TRBJ1-2 and V is TRBV6-5; D remains ambiguous. Between the trimmed V and J ends, which lost 0 bases and 1 base, there was a span of 6 bases. The CDR3 runs to 14 residues. Per germline, CDR1 MNHEY and CDR2 SVGAGI. The CDR3 DNA reads as TGTGCCAGCAGTTACTCCACATTTAACTATGGCTACACCTTC. The encoded protein is CASSYSTFNYGYTF.

The chain uses TRBV6-5 and TRBJ2-7, with 8 bases that match TRBD1. The ends lost 4 bases at V and 7 bases at J; junction bases unmatched: 9. CDR1 is MNHEY, CDR2 SVGAGI, per germline. CDR3 length equals 14 residues. CDR3 nucleotide sequence: TGTGCCAGCAGTTCCCACCAGGGGGCCGGGGAGCAGTACTTC. Translating gives CASSSHQGAGEQYF.